The TCR beta chain under discussion was sequenced for a study of cytomegalovirus exposure and HLA in healthy donors. Across the whole study: Previous work identified roughly 120 million unique TCR beta sequences from about 179 million T cells.

The PCR employed 60 Vbeta primers together with 13 Jbeta primers. Only in-frame clones appear in the TCRdb table, and some are missing; sequencing was by immunoSEQ multiplex PCR. The sample has 110,000 or so clones; around 70% are singletons. Study-level points and caveats: As a later analysis showed, a missense DCLRE1C variant was linked to trimming of TCR beta V- and J-genes. Immune exposure was documented only through CMV serostatus.

Regarding this clone: Its antigen is unknown.

Donors showed nominal health when sampled, although they likely had unrecorded immune exposures. The sequenced sample was PBMCs. This sequence originates from a woman in her 70s in good health and CMV-seropositive.

The DNA of the CDR3 is TGTGCCAGCAGTTCCCTTACTAGCGGGGGAACAGATACGCAGTATTTT. Translated: CASSSLTSGGTDTQYF. The chain recombines TRBV6-5 with TRBJ2-3, with TRBD2 matching over 11 bases. Losses at the gene ends were 4 bases for V and 3 bases for J; bases not matched to a gene: 6. The CDR3 covers 16 residues. The germline V gene encodes CDR1 MNHEY and CDR2 SVGAGI.